This TCR beta chain came from a study of control samples from healthy donors and cancer patients. The CDR3 totals 13 residues. Trimming shortened V by 2 bases and J by 4 bases, and 8 bases separated the two germline ends. Germline V gene data show CDR1 as KGHSH and CDR2 as LQKENI. Using immunoSEQ multiplex PCR, the repertoire was profiled, and TCRdb retains in-frame clones only, with some absent. The sample has about 100,000 clones; 70% to 85% are singletons. About this clone: Other DNA sequences in the same sample also yield this CDR3.

This sequence originates from a man between 18 and 29 years old in good health. The sample comprised blood. This chain links TRBV18 with TRBJ2-5; D remains unclear. The CDR3 region is CASSPGLGETQYF. The DNA for the CDR3 is TGTGCCAGCTCACCAGGGTTAGGAGAGACCCAGTACTTC.